The TCR beta chain under discussion was sequenced for a study of T cells in Graves' hyperthyroidism and ophthalmopathy (dated by TCRdb to about 2019). About the study as a whole: Peripheral blood was collected at initial diagnosis, before any treatment. A discovery cohort of about 95 patients, roughly 43 with Graves' ophthalmopathy and fewer than 65 with stable Graves' hyperthyroidism, was used to find distinguishing TCR V-J signatures. An independent validation cohort of around 19 hyperthyroidism patients and 17 patients who later progressed to ophthalmopathy tested prospective prediction of ophthalmopathy. The approximately 90 discovery patients were randomly split 7:3 into training and test sets. Thyroid tissue and blood T-cell repertoires from six Graves' hyperthyroidism patients were also compared in the study. After sampling, hyperthyroidism patients received methimazole starting at 30 mg daily, and ophthalmopathy patients received high-dose intravenous methylprednisolone. According to the paper, TCR Vbeta CDR3 sequencing was carried out on some 130 peripheral blood samples, which came from about 45 ophthalmopathy, 80 or so hyperthyroidism and about 17 progressor patients. General findings and caveats noted by the study authors: Blood samples also contained most of the expanded thyroid clonotypes (frequency above 0.001), which suggests that blood repertoires may reflect thyroid immune responses. Sample size was not statistically predetermined, and blinding of investigators to group allocation was not performed. In validation, the model predicted progression to ophthalmopathy a median of roughly six months before onset, with roughly 70% sensitivity and nearly 75% specificity. In cross-validation, a model built on a 13 V-J signature told ophthalmopathy apart from stable hyperthyroidism with 85% to 90% sensitivity and about 81% specificity, and in testing the same model reached 80%/75%.

The hyperthyroidism patients were between 18 and 65 years old and newly diagnosed, with a disease duration of less than 2 months. The study excluded patients with uncontrolled infections, other autoimmune diseases, pregnancy or lactation. Diagnoses were established on the basis of clinical symptoms, serum thyroxine and TRAb, thyroid ultrasound, and orbital computed tomography. For progressor patients, blood was drawn at the first diagnosis of hyperthyroidism, before any ophthalmopathy symptoms had appeared. Ficoll-Paque density gradient centrifugation was used to isolate PBMCs from around 10 ml of fresh peripheral blood. Progressor patients were defined as those initially diagnosed with Graves' hyperthyroidism in whom ophthalmopathy developed during follow-up. Trizol reagent was used to extract total RNA, and RNA quality was then checked on an Agilent 2100 Bioanalyzer. The TCR beta CDR3 regions were amplified from RNA transcripts. For the first round of RT-PCR on the TCR CDR3, the HTBI primer set was used together with the Qiagen OneStep RT-PCR kit. Libraries were constructed in a second round of multiplex PCR, after which size selection and purification were carried out. Sequencing of the libraries was done on an Illumina HiSeq2000 using paired-end 100 bp reads. For the original study's pipeline: SOAPnuke was used to process the raw data, removing reads that contained adapters or uncalled bases, had a mean Phred below 15, or lacked an exact match to the constant primer or identifier. High-quality paired reads were merged using COPE v1.2.5, and each unique nucleotide sequence was defined as a clonotype. MiTCR v1.1 was used to align clonotypes to the IMGT TRBV, TRBD and TRBJ reference segments. The analysis was restricted to V-J combinations with a frequency above 0.0001, which together covered 99.2% of the repertoires. A TCS score was defined as the ratio between F50 (clonal expansion) and ExV (chaos), using BLOSUM62-based TCRdist between CDR3 peptides within each V-J. Welch's t-statistics and random forest reduced around 510 V-J features to around 14, which were used in a naive Bayes classifier (R e1071). Clones were called with MiXCR by TCRdb after fastp trimmed the public reads at Q25, and only in-frame beta chains were retained. Rows with a matching CDR3 protein are joined into one entry that keeps the most common DNA and genes. The V and J calls and clone size are TCRdb's, not the authors'. In all, the sample holds about 380,000 distinct CDR3 sequences, and approximately 15% of those were seen once. 20% to 25% of the sample is taken by the ten largest.

Details on this clonotype: No antigen is known for it. Per-base qualities were not stored, and no clone one base away is much larger.

Sequenced: blood. This sequence originates from a man younger than 45 with Graves' hyperthyroidism that later progressed to Graves' ophthalmopathy.

The nucleotide sequence reads TGTGCCAGCAGCTTCCAGACCGACCCCAGTTTTGCTTTCTTT. This sequence encodes CASSFQTDPSFAFF. This chain joins TRBV7-8 to TRBJ1-1; the D gene remains uncertain. V gives up 3 bases and J gives up 11 bases, and the segment between their germline ends measures 19 bases. The germline V gene provides CDR1 SGHVS and CDR2 FQNEAQ. Including cysteine and phenylalanine, the CDR3 has 14 amino acids. Only CDR3 DNA remains: 42 bases, in frame from the first base.